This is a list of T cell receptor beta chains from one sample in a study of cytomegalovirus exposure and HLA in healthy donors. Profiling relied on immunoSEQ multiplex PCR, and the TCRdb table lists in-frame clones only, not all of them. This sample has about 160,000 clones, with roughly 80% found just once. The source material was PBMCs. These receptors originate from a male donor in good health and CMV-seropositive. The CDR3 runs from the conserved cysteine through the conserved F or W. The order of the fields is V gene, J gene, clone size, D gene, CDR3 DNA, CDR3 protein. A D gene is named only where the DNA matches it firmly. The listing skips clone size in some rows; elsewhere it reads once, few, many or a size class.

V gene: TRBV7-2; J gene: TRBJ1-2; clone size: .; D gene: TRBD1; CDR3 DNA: TGTGCCAGCAGCTCCGACAGGGGGAAAGATGGCTACACCTTC; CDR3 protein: CASSSDRGKDGYTF
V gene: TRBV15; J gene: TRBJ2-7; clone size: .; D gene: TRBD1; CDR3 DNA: TGTGCCACCAGCAGAGACGGGACAGACGAGCAGTACTTC; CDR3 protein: CATSRDGTDEQYF
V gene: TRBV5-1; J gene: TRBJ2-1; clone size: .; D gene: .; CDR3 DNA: TGCGCCAGCAGCTTGACAGCCTACAATGAGCAGTTCTTC; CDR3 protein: CASSLTAYNEQFF
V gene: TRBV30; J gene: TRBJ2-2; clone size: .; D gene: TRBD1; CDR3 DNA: TGTGCCTGGAGTTCGAGGACAGGGAAGGGGACCGGGGAGCTGTTTTTT; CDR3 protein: CAWSSRTGKGTGELFF
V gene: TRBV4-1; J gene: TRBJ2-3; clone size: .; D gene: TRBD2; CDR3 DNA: TGCGCCAGCAGCCAAGTTAGCGGGAGGACAGATACGCAGTATTTT; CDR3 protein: CASSQVSGRTDTQYF
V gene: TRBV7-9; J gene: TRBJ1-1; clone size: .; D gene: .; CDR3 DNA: TGTGCCAGCAGCCTAACTACGGGGGACACTGAAGCTTTCTTT; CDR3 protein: CASSLTTGDTEAFF
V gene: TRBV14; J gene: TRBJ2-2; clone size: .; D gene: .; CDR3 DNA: TGTGCCAGCAGCCAGATTAGCGGACTTAGGGGGGAGCTGTTTTTT; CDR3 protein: CASSQISGLRGELFF
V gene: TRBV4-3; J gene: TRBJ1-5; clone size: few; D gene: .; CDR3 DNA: TGCGCCAGCAGCCAAGATCGGCCAGGGCGAGGCAATCAGCCCCAGCATTTT; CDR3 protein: CASSQDRPGRGNQPQHF
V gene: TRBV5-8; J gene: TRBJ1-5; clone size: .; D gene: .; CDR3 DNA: TGTGCCAGCAGCGGAGGGCGGGGGTATAGCAATCAGCCCCAGCATTTT; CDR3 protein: CASSGGRGYSNQPQHF
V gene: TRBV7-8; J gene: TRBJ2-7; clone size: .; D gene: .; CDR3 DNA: TGTGCCAGCAGCTTAGTTGGACAGAAATCAACCTACGAGCAGTACTTC; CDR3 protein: CASSLVGQKSTYEQYF
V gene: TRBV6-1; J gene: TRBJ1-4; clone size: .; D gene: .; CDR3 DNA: TGTGCCAGCAGTGAACACCCGGAGAGGGAAAAACTGTTTTTT; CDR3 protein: CASSEHPEREKLFF
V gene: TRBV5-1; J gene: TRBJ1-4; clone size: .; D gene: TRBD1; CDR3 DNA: TGCGCCAGCAGCTCACAGGGGGCAGCTCTGTGGAATGAAAAACTGTTTTTT; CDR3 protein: CASSSQGAALWNEKLFF
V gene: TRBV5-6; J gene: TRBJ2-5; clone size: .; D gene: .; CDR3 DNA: TGTGCCAGCAGCCCAGCCAGAGGGCAAGAGACCCAGTACTTC; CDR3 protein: CASSPARGQETQYF
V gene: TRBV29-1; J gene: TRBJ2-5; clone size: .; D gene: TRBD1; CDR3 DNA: TGCAGCGTTGGCGGACAGGGGGGGACCCAGTACTTC; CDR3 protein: CSVGGQGGTQYF
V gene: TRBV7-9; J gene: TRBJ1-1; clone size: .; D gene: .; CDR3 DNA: TGTGCCAGCAGCCCCCCCGGTGGTGCGGAACACTGGGAAGCTTTCTTT; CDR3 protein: CASSPPGGAEHWEAFF
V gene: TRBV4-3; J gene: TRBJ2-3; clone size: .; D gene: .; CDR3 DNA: TGCGCCAGCAGCCAACGGGTAGCTAGCACAGATACGCAGTATTTT; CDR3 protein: CASSQRVASTDTQYF
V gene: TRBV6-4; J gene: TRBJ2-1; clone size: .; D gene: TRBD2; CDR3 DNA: TGTGCCAGCAGTCGCGGGGGACCGTACAATGAGCAGTTCTTC; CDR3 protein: CASSRGGPYNEQFF
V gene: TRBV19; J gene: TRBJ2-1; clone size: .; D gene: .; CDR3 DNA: TGTGCCAGTAGTGTGGAGGCCCTACAAAATGAGCAGTTCTTC; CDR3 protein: CASSVEALQNEQFF
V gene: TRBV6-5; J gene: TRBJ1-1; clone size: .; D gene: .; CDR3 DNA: TGTGCCAGCAGTCGGGGGGGTACTGAAGCTTTCTTT; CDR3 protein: CASSRGGTEAFF
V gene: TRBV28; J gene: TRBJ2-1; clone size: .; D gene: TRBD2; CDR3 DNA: TGTGCCAGCAGTTTAAGGCGGGAGAGCTCCTACAATGAGCAGTTCTTC; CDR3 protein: CASSLRRESSYNEQFF
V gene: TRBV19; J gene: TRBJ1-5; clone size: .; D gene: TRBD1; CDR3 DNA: TGTGCCAGTAGTACACAGGGGTTTGAGCCCCAGCATTTT; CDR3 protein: CASSTQGFEPQHF
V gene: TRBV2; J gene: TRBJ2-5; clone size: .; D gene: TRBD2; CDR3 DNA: TGTGGACTAGCGGAAGCAGAGACCCAGTACTTC; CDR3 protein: CGLAEAETQYF
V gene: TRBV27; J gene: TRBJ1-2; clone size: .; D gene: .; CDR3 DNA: TGTGCCAGCAGTTTACTGGGTCAAGATAACGGGGGCTACACCTTC; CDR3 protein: CASSLLGQDNGGYTF
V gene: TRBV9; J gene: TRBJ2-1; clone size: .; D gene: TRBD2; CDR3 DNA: TGTGCCAGCACCCTTTCTAGCGGGAAGTTCCATGAGCAGTTCTTC; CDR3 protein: CASTLSSGKFHEQFF
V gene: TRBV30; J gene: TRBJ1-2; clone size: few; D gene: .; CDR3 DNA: TGTGCCTGGAGATGGGGCAGGGGTAACTATGGCTACACCTTC; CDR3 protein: CAWRWGRGNYGYTF
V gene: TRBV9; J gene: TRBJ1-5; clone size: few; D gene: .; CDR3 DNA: TGTGCCAGCAGCGTGGGGGGGGGCGACGGCAATCAGCCCCAGCATTTT; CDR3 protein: CASSVGGGDGNQPQHF
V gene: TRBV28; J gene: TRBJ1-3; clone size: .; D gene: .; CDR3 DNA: TGTGCCAGCAGGCCCGGGGGAGTCGGAAACACCATATATTTT; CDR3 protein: CASRPGGVGNTIYF
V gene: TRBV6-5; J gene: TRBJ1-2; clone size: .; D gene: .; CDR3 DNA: TGTGCCAGCAGTAACCAGGGGCAAAGGGGCTACACCTTC; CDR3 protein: CASSNQGQRGYTF
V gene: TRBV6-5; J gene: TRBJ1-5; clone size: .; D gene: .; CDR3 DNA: TGTGCCAGCAGTTACTCTCAGGGGAGCAATCAGCCCCAGCATTTT; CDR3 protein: CASSYSQGSNQPQHF
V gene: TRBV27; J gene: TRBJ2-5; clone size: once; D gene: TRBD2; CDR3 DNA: TGTGCCAGCAGTTCGAAGCGGGGGGGCGGGGAGACCCAGTACTTC; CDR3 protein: CASSSKRGGGETQYF
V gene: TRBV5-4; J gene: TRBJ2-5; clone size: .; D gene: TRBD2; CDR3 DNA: TGTGCCAGCAGCATTGGGACTAGCGGGGGCTGGGAGACCCAGTACTTC; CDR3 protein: CASSIGTSGGWETQYF
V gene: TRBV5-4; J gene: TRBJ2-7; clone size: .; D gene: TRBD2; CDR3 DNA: TGTGCCAGCAGCTTGTACAGCGGGGCAACCTACGAGCAGTACTTC; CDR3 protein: CASSLYSGATYEQYF
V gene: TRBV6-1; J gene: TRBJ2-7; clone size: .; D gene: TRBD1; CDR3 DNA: TGTGCCAGCCGCCGACAGGGGGCATCGGAGCAGTACTTC; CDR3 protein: CASRRQGASEQYF
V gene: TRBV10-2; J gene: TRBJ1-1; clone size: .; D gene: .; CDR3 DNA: TGCGCCAGCAGTGAGGGGGGACTCTCGGGGGGAGGACTTCGGAACACTGAAGCTTTCTTT; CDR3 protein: CASSEGGLSGGGLRNTEAFF
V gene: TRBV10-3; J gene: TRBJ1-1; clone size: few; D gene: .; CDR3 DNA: TGTGCCATTGCAGAGACAGCAATGAACACTGAAGCTTTCTTT; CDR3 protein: CAIAETAMNTEAFF
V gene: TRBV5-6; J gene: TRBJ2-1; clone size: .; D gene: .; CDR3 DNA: TGTGCCAGCAGCTTGGGAATCGGGAGAGGGGCTCATGAGCAGTTCTTC; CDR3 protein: CASSLGIGRGAHEQFF
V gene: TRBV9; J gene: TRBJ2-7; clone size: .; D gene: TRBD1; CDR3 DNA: TGTGCCAGCAGCCCGCGACAGGGGGGTTCCGAGCAGTACTTC; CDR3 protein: CASSPRQGGSEQYF